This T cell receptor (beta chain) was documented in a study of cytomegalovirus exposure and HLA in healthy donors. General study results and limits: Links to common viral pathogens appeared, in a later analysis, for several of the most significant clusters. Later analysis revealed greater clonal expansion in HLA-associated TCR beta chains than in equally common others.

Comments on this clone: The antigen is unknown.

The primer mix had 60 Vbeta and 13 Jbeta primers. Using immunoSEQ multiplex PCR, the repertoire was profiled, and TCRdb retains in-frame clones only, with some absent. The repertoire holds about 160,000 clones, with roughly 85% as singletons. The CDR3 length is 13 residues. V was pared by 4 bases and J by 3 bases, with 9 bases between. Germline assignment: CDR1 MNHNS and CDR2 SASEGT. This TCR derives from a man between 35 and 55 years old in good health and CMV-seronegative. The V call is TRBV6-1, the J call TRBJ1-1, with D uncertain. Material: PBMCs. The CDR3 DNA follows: TGTGCCAGCAGTGTAGCCGGGTACACTGAAGCTTTCTTT. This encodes CASSVAGYTEAFF.